The clone carrying this T cell receptor beta chain was counted at least ten times. Its matching antigen is unknown. These data originate in a study of T cell repertoires in cytomegalovirus infection. Study observations and caveats: HLA-C-restricted CMV clonotypes gave the most frequent clonotype in two of eight donors.

V lost 0 bases to trimming and J lost 0 bases; unmatched junction nucleotides: 4. CDR1 is SGDLS and CDR2 is YYNGEE in the germline V gene. The CDR3 is 17 amino acids. One entry per CDR3 protein results from TCRdb running MiXCR on the reads. The data show fewer than 550,000 distinct CDR3 sequences, approximately 11% seen once. V is TRBV9 and J is TRBJ2-3; 10 nucleotides agree with TRBD2. The sequence was collected from a human donor in good health (CMV status not recorded). Some clones in this sample may be carry-over from other donors' samples. The specimen sequenced was PBMCs. The CDR3 loop is CASSVEASGGSTDTQYF. CDR3 DNA: TGTGCCAGCAGCGTAGAGGCTAGCGGGGGTAGCACAGATACGCAGTATTTT.